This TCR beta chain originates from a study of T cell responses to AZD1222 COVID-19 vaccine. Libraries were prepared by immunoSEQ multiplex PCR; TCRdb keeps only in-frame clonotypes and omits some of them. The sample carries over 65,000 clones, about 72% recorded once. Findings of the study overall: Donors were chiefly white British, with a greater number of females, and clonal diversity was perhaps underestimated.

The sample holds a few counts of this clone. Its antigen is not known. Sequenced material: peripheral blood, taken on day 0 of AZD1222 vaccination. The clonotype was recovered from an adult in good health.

The DNA of the CDR3 is TGTGCCAGCAGCTTACGGGACGTGACTAACTATGGCTACACCTTC. It yields the protein CASSLRDVTNYGYTF. The chain couples TRBV5-6 to TRBJ1-2, with D perhaps matching TRBD1 (5 bases). Trimming removed 2 bases at V and 0 bases at J, with 11 bases between. The CDR3 runs to 15 residues. Germline V CDR1 and CDR2: SGHDT, YYEEEE.